This T cell receptor beta chain was recorded in a study of T cell clones after liver transplantation (dated by TCRdb to between 2017 and 2020). Background on the whole study: ITN030ST, the source of the samples, was a randomized trial that attempted immunosuppression withdrawal within 2 years of liver transplantation. Donor-reactive T cell clones were identified by TCRbeta sequencing after a pre-transplant mixed lymphocyte reaction and then tracked in post-transplant blood. Third party-reactive TCRbeta sequences were also identified from pre-transplant MLRs to serve as an antigen-independent comparator for donor-reactive sequences. Three of the eight recipients were HCV-positive; the others were transplanted for non-autoimmune, non-viral indications. Until randomization at 12-24 months post-transplant, subjects were given standard immunosuppression, with no induction therapy. Tolerance was defined as complete immunosuppression withdrawal for at least one year with no rise in liver enzymes beyond twice the upper limit of normal. Blood samples were collected pre-transplant, pre-randomization before withdrawal, and post-randomization after either complete withdrawal or failed withdrawal. The studied cohort comprised 8 liver transplant recipients, 3 classified as tolerant and 5 as non-tolerant. What the study reported, not specific to this receptor: Conclusions were preliminary, limited by small, heterogeneous patient numbers and non-standardized post-transplant time points. Low numbers of available donor cells limited the measurable donor-reactive repertoire in a couple of subjects. When repertoire turnover was accounted for, significantly reduced detection of donor-reactive sequences was found in 7 of 8 subjects for CD4 and in 8 of 8 subjects for CD8. Circulating donor-reactive CD4 TCRbeta sequences fell significantly post-transplant in most of the 8 subjects, irrespective of tolerance or HCV status. Donor-reactive sequences decreased more than third party-reactive sequences, which suggests partial antigen-specific deletion that was not related to withdrawal success. Since no allograft tissue specimens were available, donor-reactive T cells may have migrated into the graft instead of being deleted.

Trimming takes 4 bases from V and 2 bases from J, and the germline ends sit 12 bases apart. The CDR3 covers 15 residues, taking in both the cysteine and the phenylalanine. The retained sequence is limited to the CDR3, 45 bases, with the frame set at the first base. As encoded in the germline V gene, CDR1 is SNHLY while CDR2 is FYNNEI. Using immunoSEQ, frozen genomic DNA was subjected to high-throughput TCRbeta CDR3 sequencing, a process that included PCR amplification, mapping, bias correction and internal controls. In the authors' own workflow: Only productive rearrangements were retained, with each unique TCRbeta sequence defined by its CDR3 nucleotide sequence together with its V and J gene. A sequence counted as donor-reactive only if the sequence showed at least 5-fold expansion in CFSE-low cells compared with unstimulated pre-transplant cells and had a frequency of at least 0.01%. Per-subject minimum frequency thresholds, based on the lowest-template unstimulated sample, ensured at least 90% detection power. Jensen-Shannon divergence between the top 1000 TCRbeta sequences post- versus pre-transplant served as the measure of repertoire turnover. Changes in detection of donor-reactive sequences were tested with two-sided Fisher's exact tests. TCRdb took over this immuneACCESS table, retaining in-frame rearrangements with V and J assigned. Such tables are incomplete; in checked studies, under half of the missing clones stem from an unresolved V gene, and the remainder is unexplained. That table is the source of V, J and clone size, and D and trimming were worked out from the DNA. The sample table lists approximately 68,000 clones, over 70% of them with a count of one. The ten largest clonotypes hold 0.6% of the sample.

Concerning this clone itself: There is no known antigen for this receptor. Per-base quality was not reported, and no clone a single base away is much larger than it.

The time point label on this specimen signifies: pre-transplant. Thawed unstimulated PBMCs were stained for CD3, CD4 and CD8 and FACS-sorted into CD3+CD4+ and CD3+CD8+ populations. All 8 studied subjects were randomized to withdrawal of immunosuppression. The Qiagen DNeasy Blood and Tissue Kit was used to isolate genomic DNA. The sample consisted of CD4+ T cells from blood, taken before liver transplant. This clonotype was sampled from a human donor who received a liver transplant. The receptor chain draws on TRBV2 and TRBJ1-5; no confident D gene assignment can be made. The nucleotide sequence reads TGTGCCAGCAGTGCAGGTCCATCGCGCAATCAGCCCCAGCATTTT. Its coded protein is CASSAGPSRNQPQHF.